The text below deals with one TCR beta chain. The method was immunoSEQ multiplex PCR; TCRdb's version includes in-frame clones alone and lacks a portion of them. Here the sample spans hundreds of thousands of clones, 90% being singletons. The entry originates in a study of blood T cell repertoires in COVID-19. Cohort placement rested on clinical history that participants reported themselves. CDR3 size: 13 residues. The germline V and J ends were trimmed by 8 bases and 0 bases, with 10 bases remaining between them. Germline assignment: CDR1 MNHEY and CDR2 SVGAGI. The chain couples TRBV6-5 to TRBJ2-5; possible D gene TRBD1, 6 bases. Sample: PBMCs or T cells enriched from blood (not recorded which). The source is a woman aged 18-29 years with acute COVID-19. CDR3 sequence: CASQGDNQETQYF. The DNA for the CDR3 is TGTGCCAGCCAAGGGGACAACCAAGAGACCCAGTACTTC.